Listed below are T cell receptor beta chains from one sample, sequenced in a study of T cells expressing NK-cell markers. TCRdb re-analyzed the 5' RACE reads; it lists each CDR3 protein once, without DNA. Its table records roughly 3,500 distinct CDR3 sequences. Source material: blood T cells: a sorted CD56 or NKG2C T cell subset, CD4+ or CD8+ T cells, or bulk PBMC T cells (not recorded which). These receptors originate from a man aged 18 to 69 in good health. Both conserved end residues are part of each CDR3. Each record gives: V gene, J gene, clone size, CDR3 protein. The size field is filled for only some rows; it gives once, few, many or a size class.

>TRBV9|TRBJ2-2|NA
CASSVELSGELFF
>TRBV18|TRBJ2-2|NA
CASSPRLASTGELFF
>TRBV6-2/TRBV6-3|TRBJ1-5|NA
CASTPGGGNQPQHF
>TRBV9|TRBJ2-6|NA
CASSVATGANVLTF
>TRBV10-3|TRBJ2-5|NA
CAISGTGEETQYF
>TRBV5-6|TRBJ2-5|NA
CASSLQATSGETQYF
>TRBV24-1|TRBJ2-3|NA
CATSDFGDGGGPGFADTQYF
>TRBV20-1|TRBJ1-5|NA
CSAPEKDQGVWDQPQHF
>TRBV9|TRBJ2-6|NA
CASSVTQDLRANVLTF
>TRBV15|TRBJ1-4|NA
CATSRDPGVDGKLFF
>TRBV21-1|TRBJ1-5|NA
CASNSRDRGSSNQPQHF
>TRBV6-2/TRBV6-3|TRBJ1-5|NA
CASSYRYEFWVSGTSQPQHF
>TRBV9|TRBJ2-7|NA
CASSVAPTGPYYEQYF
>TRBV29-1|TRBJ1-2|NA
CSVGAGGKNVYGYTF
>TRBV5-1|TRBJ1-2|NA
CASSSQTGGYGYTF
>TRBV5-4|TRBJ2-1|NA
CASSQPSSGLQGEQFF
>TRBV25-1|TRBJ2-5|medium-sized
CASSERGHQETQYF
>TRBV7-9|TRBJ2-3|NA
CATQGAGRVVGDTQYF
>TRBV24-1|TRBJ2-7|NA
CATSPGGENEQYF
>TRBV12-3/TRBV12-4|TRBJ2-5|NA
CASSLLIQETQYF
>TRBV4-3|TRBJ2-1|NA
CASSHLSGGGYNEQFF
>TRBV28|TRBJ2-3|NA
CASATFPLRGRAQYF
>TRBV19|TRBJ1-1|NA
CASKDNLNTEAFF
>TRBV7-2|TRBJ2-4|NA
CASSLIQGQNIQYF
>TRBV2|TRBJ2-1|NA
CASSGLGQGTNEQFF
>TRBV6-2/TRBV6-3|TRBJ2-3|NA
CASTRGDPTDTQYF
>TRBV18|TRBJ2-3|medium-sized
CASSPYRDTQYF
>TRBV24-1|TRBJ2-1|NA
CATSAGDNEQFF
>TRBV28|TRBJ2-2|NA
CASTPPLLNTGELFF
>TRBV5-1|TRBJ2-2|NA
CASSLDGWPDTGELFF
>TRBV5-1|TRBJ2-3|NA
CASSPRTLDTQYF
>TRBV18|TRBJ2-7|NA
CASSPRAQGYEQYF
>TRBV20-1|TRBJ2-7|NA
CSARSRDRASYEQYF
>TRBV11-2|TRBJ1-2|NA
CASSLDTGGYTF
>TRBV5-1|TRBJ2-5|NA
CASSLAPGNQETQYF
>TRBV14|TRBJ2-1|NA
CASSLLGSGNEQFF
>TRBV11-3|TRBJ2-1|medium-sized
CASSKPPDNEQFF
>TRBV20-1|TRBJ2-2|NA
CSARDPWRGRNTGELFF
>TRBV18|TRBJ2-2|NA
CASSPRSLGENTGELFF
>TRBV28|TRBJ2-7|NA
CASSLSPHFRYEQYF
>TRBV7-9|TRBJ2-4|NA
CASSQQGNIQYF
>TRBV3-1|TRBJ2-5|NA
CASSQVILVQQETQYF